This T cell receptor beta chain was captured by sequencing in a study of blood T cell repertoires in COVID-19. Whole-study context: Samples representing acute and convalescent COVID-19 were sourced from the United States, Italy and Spain.

Repertoires were generated with immunoSEQ multiplex PCR, while TCRdb's copy carries only in-frame clones and drops some. This sample has 150,000 or so clones, with 92% found just once. The sample consisted of peripheral blood. This receptor was identified in a man aged 25 to 40 with COVID-19, enrolled during active disease.

CDR3 amino acids: CASSYKTSGRTYEQYF. The CDR3 DNA reads TGTGCCAGCAGTTATAAAACTAGCGGGAGGACCTACGAGCAGTACTTC. This rearrangement joins TRBV6-2 or TRBV6-3 to TRBJ2-7; 12 nucleotides align to TRBD2. CDR3 length: 16 residues. CDR1 is MNHEY, CDR2 SVGEGT, per germline. V dropped 3 bases and J dropped 2; count of bases not matched to a gene: 5.